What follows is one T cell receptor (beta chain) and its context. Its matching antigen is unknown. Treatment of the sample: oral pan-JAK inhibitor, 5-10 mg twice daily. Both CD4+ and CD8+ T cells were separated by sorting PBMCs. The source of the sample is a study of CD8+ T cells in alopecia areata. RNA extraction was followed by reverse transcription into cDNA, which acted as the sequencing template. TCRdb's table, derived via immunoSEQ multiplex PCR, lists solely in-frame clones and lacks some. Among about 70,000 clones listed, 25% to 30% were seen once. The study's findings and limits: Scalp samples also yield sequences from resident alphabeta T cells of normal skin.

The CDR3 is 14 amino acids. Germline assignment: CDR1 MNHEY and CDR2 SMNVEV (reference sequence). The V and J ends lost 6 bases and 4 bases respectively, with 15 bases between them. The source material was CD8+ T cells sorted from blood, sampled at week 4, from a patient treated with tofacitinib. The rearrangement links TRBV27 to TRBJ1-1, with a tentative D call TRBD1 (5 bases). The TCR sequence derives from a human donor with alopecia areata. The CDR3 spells CASSPQGVSTEAFF. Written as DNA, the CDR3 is TGTGCCAGCAGCCCGCAGGGAGTAAGCACTGAAGCTTTCTTT.